The source of this T cell receptor beta chain is a study of T cells expressing NK-cell markers. Background on the study: From sorted CD3+CD56+NKG2C+, CD3+CD56+NKG2C- and CD3+CD56-NKG2C+ T cells came the TCR beta repertoires.

Study-level points and caveats: Dominance of the CD3+CD56-NKG2C+ fraction by these clonotypes also held in a handful of donors.

TCRdb reanalyzed the 5' RACE reads, giving one entry per CDR3 protein sequence and no DNA. The ten most abundant clones cover under 20% of a sample with about 180,000 distinct CDR3 sequences. About this clonotype: The antigen remains unidentified.

The germline V gene has CDR1 ENHRY and CDR2 SYGVKD. The CDR3 length is 16 residues. The genes are TRBV10-3 and TRBJ2-1; TCRdb designates TRBD1, a call that cannot be tested without DNA. Specimen: blood T cells: a sorted CD56 or NKG2C T cell subset, CD4+ or CD8+ T cells, or bulk PBMC T cells (not recorded which). The clonotype was recovered from a woman between 18 and 75 years old in good health. CDR3: CAISEKGGGTVGEQFF.